The entry below gives a single TCR beta chain sequence along with its context. The method was immunoSEQ multiplex PCR; TCRdb's version includes in-frame clones alone and lacks a portion of them. This table has about 36,000 clones, 75% to 95% appearing once. The data stem from a study of T cell changes during pregnancy in multiple sclerosis. V was trimmed by 5 bases and J by 7 bases, leaving 12 bases between them. Per the germline V gene, CDR1 is LNHNV and CDR2 is YYDKDF (reference sequence). This CDR3 contains 13 residues. The clonotype was recovered from a female donor in good health, enrolled as a control in a pregnancy study. The chain has TRBV15 and TRBJ2-1, with D maybe TRBD2 (7 bases). This specimen consisted of CD4+ T cells from peripheral blood mononuclear cells, obtained in the second trimester of pregnancy. CDR3 loop: CATSGGASNEQFF. The DNA of the CDR3 is TGTGCCACCAGCGGGGGGGCATCTAATGAGCAGTTCTTC.